This T cell receptor beta chain was sequenced in a study of CD8 T cells in Susac syndrome (dated by TCRdb to about 2019). About the investigation overall: Whether CD8+ T cell activation and differentiation in Susac syndrome was antigen driven was tested using repertoire sequencing. CD8+ T cell repertoire clonality was compared between about 12 healthy donors, approximately 14 Susac syndrome patients and fewer than 19 multiple sclerosis patients.

High-throughput TCR beta sequencing profiled peripheral blood CD8+ and CD4+ T cells from healthy donors, Susac syndrome patients and multiple sclerosis patients. The multiple sclerosis controls were treatment-naive patients whose relapsing-remitting disease, either stable or active, fulfilled the revised McDonald criteria. CD8+ TEMRA cells were enriched by FACS, while bulk CD8+ and CD4+ T cells were purified by magnetic negative isolation. Blood was drawn into EDTA tubes, processed within 24 hours, and PBMCs were isolated by density gradient centrifugation. PBMCs intended for TCR sequencing were cryopreserved in liquid nitrogen and thawed later in a water bath at 37 degrees C. The sorted or isolated CD4+, CD8+ and CD8+ TEMRA cells reached a purity of at least 90%. Overall results and qualifications from the work: The number of individuals in the TCR sequencing and HLA analysis was recognized as being relatively small.

RNA was extracted using the RNeasy kit, and roughly 0.5 to 1 ug of the RNA was reverse transcribed with random hexamers. The immunoSEQ multiplex PCR assay, which covers 54 Vbeta and 13 Jbeta segments, was used to amplify TCR beta CDR3 regions. PCR amplification bias was corrected by using a synthetic template baseline for primer optimization and computational correction. The paper's data handling went like this. Reads were annotated to V, D and J genes per IMGT and analyzed with immunoSEQ Analyzer, keeping only productive sequences. To calculate clonality, Shannon entropy was normalized by log2 of the number of productive unique sequences and then subtracted from one. For each patient and control, public and private clones were evaluated within the 100 most prevalent clones. A clone was defined as Susac-specific if it was absent from the healthy and MS cohorts, from roughly 980 published viral clones and from other ImmuneACCESS disease sequences. Clones were called with MiXCR by TCRdb after fastp trimmed the public reads at Q25, and only in-frame beta chains were retained. Each CDR3 protein gets just one entry, which takes the most common genes and DNA from the rows behind it. The authors' filters were not applied to this entry. The sample yields some 300,000 distinct CDR3 sequences; around 91% were counted once. The biggest ten clones account for around 0.18% of the sample.

A remark on this clonotype: Its binding antigen is unknown. Base qualities are not provided; no much larger clone lies one nucleotide away.

The CDR3 has 14 amino acids, counting the end cysteine and phenylalanine. Only the CDR3 region is kept as DNA, spanning 42 bases read in frame from base 1. Trimming accounts for 3 bases at V and 9 bases at J, while the number of junction bases matched to no gene is 8. In the germline V gene (reference sequence), CDR1 corresponds to LNHDA and CDR2 to SQIVND. In this chain, TRBV19 is recombined with TRBJ2-1; TRBD2 agrees with 7 junctional bases. This clonotype originated in a human donor with multiple sclerosis. The sequencing sample was made of CD8+ T cells from PBMCs. The nucleotide sequence is given as TGTGCCAGTAGTATGTTGAGCGGGGCGGGTGAGCAGTTCTTC. Its protein reads: CASSMLSGAGEQFF.